A selection of T cell receptor beta chains follows, all from one sample in a study of blood T cell repertoires in COVID-19. Sequencing was performed with immunoSEQ multiplex PCR; in TCRdb, only in-frame clones are kept and a portion is missing. The sample shows approximately 100,000 clones, about 85% of them seen only once. The specimen sequenced was peripheral blood. The receptors shown here come from a man older than 75 with acute or convalescent COVID-19. The conserved cysteine and the conserved F or W are not part of the CDR3 here. The order of the fields is V gene, CDR3 protein.

>TRBV3-1/TRBV3-2
ASSHTSGSYEQY
>TRBV19
ASSPTGGTYEQY
>TRBV30
AWTQGARQPQH
>TRBV4-3
ASSQEVDRVGYSYEQY
>TRBV6-5
ASSPSYEQY
>TRBV7-2
ASNIRVGDYEQY
>TRBV28
ASSLADQPQH
>TRBV9
ASSGVQGGSYGYT
>TRBV5-1
ASSLTSGSGPTQY
>TRBV3-1/TRBV3-2
ASSPSNSYEQY
>TRBV5-6
ASSIRTGGNQPQH
>TRBV2
ASSRTRGGGANVLT
>TRBV5-4
ASEDPTSAGEQF
>TRBV11-2
ASSSSPNTIY
>TRBV3-1/TRBV3-2
ASSPSHRGEQY
>TRBV27
ASSPGPHSGLYSSEQY
>TRBV6-5
ASRPRDRAYEQY
>TRBV5-1
ASSSGLAGGGNEQF
>TRBV10-3
ASEGAGGDTQY
>TRBV5-1
ASSLEGRGNEDGYT
>TRBV24-1
ATSHGTPQETQY
>TRBV29-1
SVEAGGIGEQY
>TRBV7-2
ASSPEGLVVFTDTQY
>TRBV5-1
ASSLVPSEFSTDTQY
>TRBV30
AWSPQGIYSNQPQH
>TRBV4-1
ASSPPFDRVSGYGYT
>TRBV11-3
ASRLTQGVNEQF
>TRBV10-2
ASSETSGSGEQF
>TRBV6-5
ASSTSGGTDTQY
>TRBV7-9
ASKGDTLSTEAF
>TRBV7-2
ASSPSGGVLSSYNEQF
>TRBV19
ASSPGGSGDGYT
>TRBV19
ASSSPGLGTREQF
>TRBV28
ASSSEIATNEKLF
>TRBV19
ASSISGDSHGYT
>TRBV6-5
ASNGAGGYEQY
>TRBV7-6
ASSPRGHGNTGELF
>TRBV5-1
ASSLEGMRQETQY
>TRBV11-2
ASSLGRRAGELF
>TRBV7-2
ASSSSRDIYEQY
>TRBV6-5
ASSPLGTAEQF
>TRBV28
ASSFPQGLNYGYT
>TRBV2
ASRNGRNNEKLF
>TRBV29-1
SARDSYTQY
>TRBV19
ASRQDRGLNYGYT
>TRBV3-1/TRBV3-2
ASSERTSYAYEQY
>TRBV28
ASSLGLAHTDTQY
>TRBV11-2
ASSPSSGNTIY
>TRBV5-8
ASSSGQRKISGANVLT
>TRBV29-1
SGGTANTEAF
>TRBV19
ASSISPSYEQY
>TRBV5-1
ASSLMTQFYEQY
>TRBV5-1
ASSLRSRGGANTGELF
>TRBV21-1
ASSNFSGNAVDTQY
>TRBV6-4
ASSDPLAGVGEQF